This record concerns one T cell receptor beta chain sequence. Deletions cut 0 bases from V and 9 bases from J, with 21 bases between. CDR3 length: 16 amino acids. The germline V gene has CDR1 SGHRS and CDR2 YFSETQ. This entry comes from a study of blood T cell repertoires in COVID-19. At the level of the study: From the United States, Italy and Spain came samples of acute and convalescent COVID-19. The analysed material was cDNA or gDNA that came from T cells, B-cell-depleted T cells, or PBMCs.

Per the study methods: Cell counts per sample came from amplifying reference gene primers. Profiling relied on immunoSEQ multiplex PCR, and the TCRdb table lists in-frame clones only, not all of them. D and trimming come from the DNA, and the V and J calls and clone size come from that table. The table lists over 45,000 clones, around 93% of them singletons. What was sequenced was peripheral blood. The chain has TRBV5-1 and TRBJ2-5, with D possibly being TRBD2 (5 bases). This TCR came from a woman between 55 and 75 years old with active or convalescent COVID-19. DNA of the CDR3: TGCGCCAGCAGCTTGGGCGAAGAAGGAGGAATACGGGCCCAGTACTTC. It codes for CASSLGEEGGIRAQYF.